These T cell receptor beta chains were read from a single sample in a study of OX40 agonist ivuxolimab in advanced cancers. Sequenced by immunoSEQ multiplex PCR; TCRdb stores in-frame clones only, minus some. Of roughly 44,000 clones in the sample, approximately 80% were seen once. The material was CD4+ or CD8+ T cells sorted from blood, obtained in a trial of the OX40 agonist ivuxolimab. The source is an adult with an advanced solid tumor such as melanoma, head and neck, liver or kidney cancer. CDR3s include the opening cysteine and the closing phenylalanine or tryptophan. Each record gives: D gene, V gene, J gene, clone size, CDR3 DNA, CDR3 protein. A D gene is named only where the DNA matches it firmly. Size values are once, few and many counts, or a class for expanded clones, and some rows have none.

d_call: TRBD2; v_call: TRBV11-2; j_call: TRBJ2-7; clone_size: .; cdr3_nt: TGTGCCAGCAGCCCACGGACTAGCGGGTTCTCCTACGAGCAGTACTTC; cdr3_aa: CASSPRTSGFSYEQYF
d_call: .; v_call: TRBV4-2; j_call: TRBJ1-4; clone_size: .; cdr3_nt: TGTGCCAGCAGCCAAGATAAAAGGACTAATGAAAAACTGTTTTTT; cdr3_aa: CASSQDKRTNEKLFF
d_call: TRBD1; v_call: TRBV7-9; j_call: TRBJ1-2; clone_size: .; cdr3_nt: TGTGCCAGCAGCCCTAGACAGGGCCTCTACACCTTC; cdr3_aa: CASSPRQGLYTF
d_call: TRBD2; v_call: TRBV19; j_call: TRBJ2-7; clone_size: few; cdr3_nt: TGTGCCAGCCAGTCAGCGGGAGCGGGTGAGCAGTACTTC; cdr3_aa: CASQSAGAGEQYF
d_call: .; v_call: TRBV7-2; j_call: TRBJ2-5; clone_size: few; cdr3_nt: TGTGCCAGCAGCTCCCCGGGACAACAAGAGACCCAGTACTTC; cdr3_aa: CASSSPGQQETQYF
d_call: .; v_call: TRBV10-3; j_call: TRBJ1-1; clone_size: .; cdr3_nt: TGTGCCATCGGGCCTCGGGACACTGAAGCTTTCTTT; cdr3_aa: CAIGPRDTEAFF
d_call: .; v_call: TRBV18; j_call: TRBJ1-2; clone_size: .; cdr3_nt: TGTGCCAGCTCACCACCCAGCAGGCCGGAACGCTACACCTTC; cdr3_aa: CASSPPSRPERYTF
d_call: .; v_call: TRBV2; j_call: TRBJ1-5; clone_size: .; cdr3_nt: TGTGCCAGCAGTGAGGCTTTCGGCAGGGGCAGCAATCAGCCCCAGCATTTT; cdr3_aa: CASSEAFGRGSNQPQHF
d_call: .; v_call: TRBV7-2; j_call: TRBJ2-7; clone_size: .; cdr3_nt: TGTGCCAGCAGCTTAATATACTACGAGCAGTACTTC; cdr3_aa: CASSLIYYEQYF
d_call: TRBD2; v_call: TRBV5-1; j_call: TRBJ2-3; clone_size: .; cdr3_nt: TGCGCCAGCAGCTTGGCAGCTAGCGGGAGCAGTTCAGATACGCAGTATTTT; cdr3_aa: CASSLAASGSSSDTQYF
d_call: .; v_call: TRBV6-1; j_call: TRBJ1-6; clone_size: .; cdr3_nt: TGTGCCATCAGTGACACCGGGATCTCCTATAATTCACCCCTCCACTTT; cdr3_aa: CAISDTGISYNSPLHF
d_call: .; v_call: TRBV2; j_call: TRBJ1-4; clone_size: .; cdr3_nt: TGTGCCAGCGGCTATTCGGATGAAAAACTGTTTTTT; cdr3_aa: CASGYSDEKLFF
d_call: TRBD2; v_call: TRBV28; j_call: TRBJ2-7; clone_size: .; cdr3_nt: TGTGCCACATTCTCGGCGGGAGGACGCTACGAGCAGTACTTC; cdr3_aa: CATFSAGGRYEQYF
d_call: TRBD2; v_call: TRBV10-3; j_call: TRBJ2-7; clone_size: .; cdr3_nt: TGTGCCACCGGGACTAGCGGGAGTGGAGAGCAGTACTTC; cdr3_aa: CATGTSGSGEQYF
d_call: TRBD1; v_call: TRBV30; j_call: TRBJ2-7; clone_size: .; cdr3_nt: TGTGCCTGGGACAGGGGAAGCGACGAGCAGTACTTC; cdr3_aa: CAWDRGSDEQYF
d_call: .; v_call: TRBV5-1; j_call: TRBJ2-1; clone_size: .; cdr3_nt: TGCGCCAGCAGCTTGGGAGATACCTACAATGAGCAGTTCTTC; cdr3_aa: CASSLGDTYNEQFF
d_call: TRBD1; v_call: TRBV5-1; j_call: TRBJ1-4; clone_size: once; cdr3_nt: TGCGCCAGCAGCTCGGGACAGGGGGAAGAAAAACTGTTTTTT; cdr3_aa: CASSSGQGEEKLFF
d_call: .; v_call: TRBV4-3; j_call: TRBJ2-7; clone_size: .; cdr3_nt: TGCGCCAGCAGCCAAGGGCTAGACGCCGGCGAGCAGTACTTC; cdr3_aa: CASSQGLDAGEQYF
d_call: .; v_call: TRBV9; j_call: TRBJ2-2; clone_size: .; cdr3_nt: TGTGCCAGCAGCGTACCTTTAGAGGACAGCTACCCCGGGGAGCTGTTTTTT; cdr3_aa: CASSVPLEDSYPGELFF
d_call: .; v_call: TRBV21-1; j_call: TRBJ1-2; clone_size: once; cdr3_nt: TGTGCCAGCAGCAAATGCCCAAGAAGAGACTATGGCTACACCTTC; cdr3_aa: CASSKCPRRDYGYTF
d_call: .; v_call: TRBV11-2; j_call: TRBJ2-7; clone_size: .; cdr3_nt: TGTGCCAGCAGCGCCAACCCAGCCTCCTACGAGCAGTACTTC; cdr3_aa: CASSANPASYEQYF
d_call: .; v_call: TRBV28; j_call: TRBJ1-1; clone_size: .; cdr3_nt: TGTGCCACCAGGAGTCGGGACACTGAAGCTTTCTTT; cdr3_aa: CATRSRDTEAFF
d_call: .; v_call: TRBV19; j_call: TRBJ1-2; clone_size: few; cdr3_nt: TGTGCCAGTAGTATCCAAGCCGGCGGCTATGGCTACACCTTC; cdr3_aa: CASSIQAGGYGYTF
d_call: TRBD1; v_call: TRBV10-2; j_call: TRBJ1-1; clone_size: .; cdr3_nt: TGCGCCAGCAAATTTACAGGGGACACTGAAGCTTTCTTT; cdr3_aa: CASKFTGDTEAFF
d_call: .; v_call: TRBV7-9; j_call: TRBJ2-5; clone_size: .; cdr3_nt: TGTGCCAGCAGGGAAACTATTGGGGCCCAAGAGACCCAGTACTTC; cdr3_aa: CASRETIGAQETQYF
d_call: .; v_call: TRBV9; j_call: TRBJ1-2; clone_size: .; cdr3_nt: TGTGCCAGCAGCGTAGTTGTAGGGAACTATGGCTACACCTTC; cdr3_aa: CASSVVVGNYGYTF
d_call: .; v_call: TRBV5-6; j_call: TRBJ2-3; clone_size: .; cdr3_nt: TGTGCCAGCAGCCTGGCGGGACCTCTAACAGATACGCAGTATTTT; cdr3_aa: CASSLAGPLTDTQYF
d_call: TRBD2; v_call: TRBV18; j_call: TRBJ2-6; clone_size: .; cdr3_nt: TGTGCCAGCTCACCATCAGCGGGAGGGCGGGGGGCCAACGTCCTGACTTTC; cdr3_aa: CASSPSAGGRGANVLTF
d_call: TRBD2; v_call: TRBV7-7; j_call: TRBJ2-3; clone_size: .; cdr3_nt: TGTGCCAGCAGCTTGGGACTAGCGGGAGCAGATACGCAGTATTTT; cdr3_aa: CASSLGLAGADTQYF
d_call: .; v_call: TRBV4-2; j_call: TRBJ1-5; clone_size: few; cdr3_nt: TGTGCCAGCAGCCAAGCCCTCAGGGGCCGACCGACCCAGCATTTT; cdr3_aa: CASSQALRGRPTQHF
d_call: .; v_call: TRBV9; j_call: TRBJ2-7; clone_size: .; cdr3_nt: TGTGCCAGCAGCGTAGGGTTGCGTTCCCTTGGCGAGCAGTACTTC; cdr3_aa: CASSVGLRSLGEQYF
d_call: .; v_call: TRBV4-1; j_call: TRBJ2-6; clone_size: .; cdr3_nt: TGCGCCAGCAGCCCTACGGGGCGTGGGGCCAACGTCCTGACTTTC; cdr3_aa: CASSPTGRGANVLTF
d_call: TRBD1; v_call: TRBV7-6; j_call: TRBJ2-1; clone_size: .; cdr3_nt: TGTGCCAGCAGCTTAGATGTCGGGACAGAGCTCTACAATGAGCAGTTCTTC; cdr3_aa: CASSLDVGTELYNEQFF
d_call: .; v_call: TRBV5-1; j_call: TRBJ1-2; clone_size: .; cdr3_nt: TGTGCCAGCAGCCCCGAATCACTTAACTATGGCTACACCTTC; cdr3_aa: CASSPESLNYGYTF
d_call: .; v_call: TRBV4-3; j_call: TRBJ1-6; clone_size: .; cdr3_nt: TGCGCCAGCAGCCAAGACCCGGCGGGGTCCTGGAATTCACCCCTCCACTTT; cdr3_aa: CASSQDPAGSWNSPLHF
d_call: .; v_call: TRBV4-1; j_call: TRBJ2-5; clone_size: .; cdr3_nt: TGCGCCAGCAGCCAAGATGGGCGGGCCTACAAACAGACCCAGTACTTC; cdr3_aa: CASSQDGRAYKQTQYF
d_call: TRBD1; v_call: TRBV6-1; j_call: TRBJ1-2; clone_size: .; cdr3_nt: TGTGCCAGCAGTATCGACAGGGTATATGGCTACACCTTC; cdr3_aa: CASSIDRVYGYTF
d_call: TRBD2; v_call: TRBV10-1; j_call: TRBJ2-7; clone_size: .; cdr3_nt: TGCGCCACGTTAGCGGGGCGACACTACGAGCAGTACTTC; cdr3_aa: CATLAGRHYEQYF
d_call: .; v_call: TRBV18; j_call: TRBJ2-5; clone_size: .; cdr3_nt: TGTGCCAGCTCACAGCCATACAGGGCCCAAGAGACCCAGTACTTC; cdr3_aa: CASSQPYRAQETQYF
d_call: TRBD2; v_call: TRBV10-3; j_call: TRBJ2-7; clone_size: once; cdr3_nt: TGTGCCATCAGGGATCTAGCGGAGGCCTCCTACGAGCAGTACTTC; cdr3_aa: CAIRDLAEASYEQYF
d_call: TRBD1; v_call: TRBV6-5; j_call: TRBJ2-7; clone_size: few; cdr3_nt: TGTGCCAGCAGGAGCGGACAGGACTACGAGCAGTACTTC; cdr3_aa: CASRSGQDYEQYF
d_call: .; v_call: TRBV10-1; j_call: TRBJ2-1; clone_size: .; cdr3_nt: TGCGCCAGCAGTGAGTGCTGGGCGATCGATGAGCAGTTCTTC; cdr3_aa: CASSECWAIDEQFF
d_call: TRBD1; v_call: TRBV6-4; j_call: TRBJ1-1; clone_size: once; cdr3_nt: TGTGCCAGCAGTGACGAAGGACAGGTACGGACTGAAGCTTTCTTT; cdr3_aa: CASSDEGQVRTEAFF
d_call: .; v_call: TRBV18; j_call: TRBJ2-2; clone_size: once; cdr3_nt: TGTGCCAGCTCACCTAACGCCGGGGGTGTTACCGGGGAGCTGTTTTTT; cdr3_aa: CASSPNAGGVTGELFF
d_call: .; v_call: TRBV4-1; j_call: TRBJ2-1; clone_size: .; cdr3_nt: TGCGCCAGCAGCCAAACGGGGCTGGGGGAGCAGTTCTTC; cdr3_aa: CASSQTGLGEQFF
d_call: TRBD1; v_call: TRBV6-6; j_call: TRBJ1-2; clone_size: .; cdr3_nt: TGTGCCAGCACCCTACAGGGGAATGGCTACACCTTC; cdr3_aa: CASTLQGNGYTF
d_call: .; v_call: TRBV10-3; j_call: TRBJ1-2; clone_size: .; cdr3_nt: TGTGCCATCAGAGAAGGTCTCGGGCAGGGAATTCTTTCTGGCTACACCTTC; cdr3_aa: CAIREGLGQGILSGYTF
d_call: TRBD1; v_call: TRBV7-9; j_call: TRBJ2-7; clone_size: once; cdr3_nt: TGTGCCAGCAGCGGGGGGACAGGAGACTACGAGCAGTACTTC; cdr3_aa: CASSGGTGDYEQYF
d_call: .; v_call: TRBV2; j_call: TRBJ2-7; clone_size: once; cdr3_nt: TGTGCCAGCAGTGACCACACAGGGAGTTACCGAACCGAGCAGTACTTC; cdr3_aa: CASSDHTGSYRTEQYF
d_call: .; v_call: TRBV11-3; j_call: TRBJ2-1; clone_size: .; cdr3_nt: TGTGCCAGCAGCTTAGCAGGCAATGAGCAGTTCTTC; cdr3_aa: CASSLAGNEQFF
d_call: .; v_call: TRBV28; j_call: TRBJ2-6; clone_size: .; cdr3_nt: TGTGCCAGCAGTCCCCCGGGCAGCCTGATGGGGGCCAACGTCCTGACTTTC; cdr3_aa: CASSPPGSLMGANVLTF
d_call: .; v_call: TRBV19; j_call: TRBJ1-3; clone_size: .; cdr3_nt: TGTGCCAGTAGTATTGAAGCTCGTCGGACGACATATTTT; cdr3_aa: CASSIEARRTTYF
d_call: TRBD1; v_call: TRBV5-6; j_call: TRBJ2-4; clone_size: .; cdr3_nt: TGTGCCAGCAGCGTGGACAGGGGGACCGGGGTCAAAAACATTCAGTACTTC; cdr3_aa: CASSVDRGTGVKNIQYF
d_call: TRBD1; v_call: TRBV9; j_call: TRBJ1-2; clone_size: .; cdr3_nt: TGTGCCAGCAGCGACCGACAGGGGGTGGGCTACACCTTC; cdr3_aa: CASSDRQGVGYTF
d_call: TRBD2; v_call: TRBV4-1; j_call: TRBJ2-7; clone_size: .; cdr3_nt: TGCGCCAGCAGCCAAGAACTAGCGGGAGCATACGAGCAGTACTTC; cdr3_aa: CASSQELAGAYEQYF